These 26 T cell receptor beta chains share one sample of origin, sequenced in a study of graft-versus-host responses after intestinal transplantation. Profiling relied on immunoSEQ multiplex PCR, and the TCRdb table lists in-frame clones only, not all of them. Of more than 9,500 clones listed, 93% are singletons. This specimen consisted of PBMCs, obtained approximately 110 days after intestinal transplant. The receptors here all came from a human patient who received an intestinal transplant, so some T cells may come from the graft donor.

The genes are TRBV5-6 and TRBJ1-2, with D perhaps matching TRBD1 (5 bases). Per the germline V gene, CDR1 is SGHDT and CDR2 is YYEEEE. The CDR3 runs 13 residues. V lost 3 bases and J 8 bases, leaving 14 bases between the germline ends. The CDR3 nucleotides read TGTGCCAGCAGCTCGGTGGGGGTGTCGGGCTACACCTTC. Translated, it gives CASSSVGVSGYTF.

The chain carries TRBV5-4 and TRBJ1-1; D uncertain. Trimming cost V 2 bases and J 3 bases, with 8 bases left between them. The V gene's germline CDR1 is SGHNT and CDR2 YYREEE (reference sequence). The CDR3 has 13 amino acids. CDR3 nucleotide sequence: TGTGCCAGCAGCTTAGGCACTTACACTGAAGCTTTCTTT. Its protein is CASSLGTYTEAFF.

This clone appeared a single time. The J gene is TRBJ1-1, the V gene TRBV6-6, with 8 bases that match TRBD1. This CDR3 has 14 amino acids. V lost 7 bases, J lost 3 bases, and 7 bases stayed unmatched. In germline, CDR1 is MNHNY, CDR2 SVGAGI (reference sequence). CDR3 loop: CASIKDRGDTEAFF. CDR3 nucleotides: TGTGCCAGCATCAAAGACAGGGGTGACACTGAAGCTTTCTTT.

Note on this clone: Other nucleotide sequences in the sample specify the same CDR3. V gene TRBV2 combines with J gene TRBJ2-1; D uncertain. CDR1 is SNHLY and CDR2 is FYNNEI in the germline V gene. V lost 2 bases to trimming and J lost 9 bases, with 11 bases between them. The CDR3 covers 13 residues. The CDR3 here is CASSEMVSSEQFF. CDR3 in DNA: TGTGCCAGCAGTGAAATGGTCTCAAGTGAGCAGTTCTTC.

The chain joins TRBV12-2 to TRBJ1-2; no DNA check was done on the table's D call, TRBD1. TRBV12-2 is given as a pseudogene. The CDR3 totals 13 residues. Written as DNA, the CDR3 is TGTGCAAGTCACTACAGGGGTTCCGGGTGCTACACCTTC. This encodes CASHYRGSGCYTF.

CDR3 loop: CASSPTQREYSNQPQHF. CDR3 nucleotides: TGTGCCAGCAGCCCCACCCAGAGGGAGTATAGCAATCAGCCCCAGCATTTT. V gene TRBV4-2 combines with J gene TRBJ1-5, with unresolved D. The CDR3 is 17 amino acids. V gave up 4 bases and J gave up 0 bases, with 16 bases separating them. Germline assignment: CDR1 LGHNA and CDR2 YNFKEQ.

This clone was found once. This chain uses TRBV11-2 with TRBJ2-7; 10 nucleotides line up with TRBD2. This CDR3 comprises 14 residues. Germline CDR1 and CDR2: SGHAT and FQNNGV. V lost 5 bases to trimming and J lost 6 bases; unmatched junction nucleotides: 7. This CDR3 reads CASSQLAGYLEQYF. The DNA for the CDR3 is TGTGCCAGCAGCCAACTAGCGGGATATCTCGAGCAGTACTTC.

The chain employs TRBV5-6 and TRBJ2-2, with TRBD1 identical over 9 bases. Germline V lookup: CDR1 SGHDT, CDR2 YYEEEE. Trimming took 4 bases from V and 5 from J; bases not matched to a gene: 6. The CDR3 extends over 15 amino acids. The CDR3 reads CASSPRDRDTGELFF. DNA for the CDR3: TGTGCCAGCAGCCCCCGGGACAGGGATACCGGGGAGCTGTTTTTT.

V usage is TRBV7-8 and J usage is TRBJ1-5; D is possibly TRBD1 (5 bases). The V gene lost 2 bases and the J gene lost 3 bases, with 11 bases spanning the gap. The germline V gene has CDR1 SGHVS and CDR2 FQNEAQ. The CDR3 is 15 residues long. This CDR3 reads CASSLLVGTNQPQHF. CDR3 coding DNA: TGTGCCAGCAGCTTATTAGTAGGGACCAATCAGCCCCAGCATTTT.

The rearrangement joins TRBV5-1 to TRBJ2-1, with D perhaps matching TRBD1 (6 bases). This CDR3 is built from 16 residues. CDR1 and CDR2 (germline): SGHRS, YFSETQ. V lost 4 bases, J lost 4 bases, and 18 bases lay in between. The CDR3 sequence is CASSRAPGDPYNEQFF. In nucleotides, the CDR3 is TGCGCCAGCAGCCGTGCCCCAGGGGATCCGTACAATGAGCAGTTCTTC.

This chain connects TRBV13 to TRBJ2-3; 8 nucleotides align to TRBD1. The germline V gene has CDR1 PRHDT and CDR2 FYEKMQ (reference sequence). V lost 4 bases, J lost 4 bases, and 10 bases stayed unmatched. The CDR3 is 16 residues long. CDR3 sequence reads: CASSSGQGAIPDTQYF. CDR3 nucleotide sequence: TGTGCCAGCAGCTCTGGACAGGGAGCTATTCCAGATACGCAGTATTTT.

A single count supports this clone. The rearrangement uses TRBV4-3 and TRBJ1-2, with no clear D. CDR1 and CDR2 (germline): LGHNA, YSLEER. The V and J ends lost 4 bases and 4 bases respectively, with 22 bases between them. This CDR3 spans 17 amino acids. CDR3 sequence: CASSPEGRRRKIYGYTF. CDR3 DNA sequence: TGCGCCAGCAGCCCGGAGGGAAGACGTCGAAAGATCTATGGCTACACCTTC.

CDR3 coding DNA: TGTGCCAGCAGTGACAGGGGACCAGACCTACTAGCCAAAAACATTCAGTACTTC. Translated: CASSDRGPDLLAKNIQYF. V gene TRBV6-1 combines with J gene TRBJ2-4; a possible D gene is TRBD1 (6 bases). With 3 bases removed from V and 0 bases from J, the gap between germline ends came to 18 bases. The germline CDR1 and CDR2 sequences are MNHNS and SASEGT. CDR3 length: 18 amino acids.

V and J are TRBV27 and TRBJ1-6; D is unresolved. V was clipped by 5 bases and J by 0 bases, with 14 bases between them. CDR1 and CDR2 from the germline V gene are MNHEY and SMNVEV (reference sequence). The CDR3 sequence is 17 residues long. As DNA, the CDR3 is TGTGCCAGCAGTACCGAGACAAAACCCTCCTATAATTCACCCCTCCACTTT. The encoded protein is CASSTETKPSYNSPLHF.

This rearrangement joins TRBV4-1 to TRBJ1-1, with 10 bases fitting TRBD1. Germline CDR1 is MGHRA and CDR2 is YSYEKL. The V and J ends lost 0 bases and 4 bases, in that order; junction bases with no gene match: 8. CDR3 length equals 17 residues. CDR3 loop: CASSQDWTGGSFTEAFF. As DNA, the CDR3 is TGCGCCAGCAGCCAAGATTGGACAGGGGGAAGTTTCACTGAAGCTTTCTTT.

The chain links TRBV6-1 to TRBJ1-1, with 7 bases lining up with TRBD1. CDR1 MNHNS and CDR2 SASEGT come from the germline V gene. CDR3 length: 16 residues. Trimming at V came to 2 bases and at J to 2 bases, leaving 8 bases not matched to a gene. The CDR3 reads CASSEIGTAINTEAFF. In DNA form, the CDR3 reads TGTGCCAGCAGTGAAATCGGGACAGCCATCAACACTGAAGCTTTCTTT.

J is TRBJ2-7 and V is TRBV7-9, with 10 bases fitting TRBD2. This CDR3 spans 17 amino acids. Trimming removed 5 bases from V and 4 bases from J; junction bases left unmatched: 14. CDR1 and CDR2 from the germline V gene are SEHNR and FQNEAQ (reference sequence). The CDR3 loop is CASSVSGRSLYFYEQYF. The CDR3 nucleotides read TGTGCCAGCAGCGTTAGCGGGAGGAGCTTGTATTTTTACGAGCAGTACTTC.

The rearrangement uses TRBV27 and TRBJ1-4; D is unclear. The CDR3 spans 14 residues. Trimming took 5 bases from V and 7 from J, leaving 14 bases between them. Per the germline V gene, CDR1 is MNHEY and CDR2 is SMNVEV (reference sequence). CDR3 coding DNA: TGTGCCAGCAGTGCCGAGACCCGGGGTGAAAAACTGTTTTTT. Encoded protein: CASSAETRGEKLFF.

The chain uses TRBV19 and TRBJ2-1; unclear D gene. Germline CDR1 and CDR2: LNHDA and SQIVND (reference sequence). The V end was cut by 3 bases, the J end by 5 bases, with 8 bases between. The CDR3 covers 13 residues. CDR3 sequence reads: CASSMLLDNEQFF. The CDR3, as DNA: TGTGCCAGTAGTATGTTACTCGACAATGAGCAGTTCTTC.

The DNA of the CDR3 is TGTGCCAGCAGCCCGGGACGGTCCTACGAGCAGTACTTC. Protein product: CASSPGRSYEQYF. V usage is TRBV7-8 and J usage is TRBJ2-7; D is perhaps TRBD1 or TRBD2 (5 bases each). V lost 5 bases, J lost 1 base, and 9 bases lay in between. Germline assignment: CDR1 SGHVS and CDR2 FQNEAQ. The CDR3 sequence is 13 residues long.

This chain uses TRBV7-9 with TRBJ2-5; TRBD1 matches 7 bases. The CDR3 is made up of 15 amino acids. Germline CDR1 and CDR2: SEHNR and FQNEAQ (reference sequence). The V gene end was trimmed by 4 bases and the J gene end by 1 base; junction bases not matched to a gene: 6. The CDR3 loop reads CASSSTGATQETQYF. CDR3 in DNA: TGTGCCAGCAGCTCAACAGGGGCCACCCAAGAGACCCAGTACTTC.

The chain combines TRBV4-1 with TRBJ1-1; 10 nucleotides agree with TRBD1. Germline lookup yields CDR1 MGHRA and CDR2 YSYEKL. Trimming cost V 4 bases and J 1 base; bases outside gene matches: 3. The CDR3 has 15 amino acids. The DNA for the CDR3 is TGCGCCAGCAGCCGGCGACAGGGGGCGAACACTGAAGCTTTCTTT. Residues: CASSRRQGANTEAFF.

The rearrangement links TRBV9 to TRBJ2-3, with 7 bases that match TRBD1. The CDR3 runs 15 residues. The germline CDR1 and CDR2 sequences are SGDLS and YYNGEE. Trimming removed 0 bases from V and 1 base from J; junction bases left unmatched: 2. The CDR3 here is CASSVVQGGTDTQYF. The CDR3 bases are TGTGCCAGCAGCGTAGTTCAGGGGGGCACAGATACGCAGTATTTT. The whole variable domain, remainder taken from reference TRBV9 and TRBJ2-3, is DSGVTQTPKHLITATGQRVTLRCSPRSGDLSVYWYQQSLDQGLQFLIQYYNGEERAKGNILERFSAQQFPDLHSELNLSSLELGDSALYFCASSVVQGGTDTQYFGPGTRLTVL.

This chain links TRBV5-1 with TRBJ1-1; TRBD1 might be the D (5 bases). The V end was cut by 0 bases, the J end by 3 bases, with 12 bases between. Germline V CDR1 and CDR2: SGHRS, YFSETQ. There are 15 residues in the CDR3. This chain's CDR3 is CASSLGEVGDTEAFF. The DNA of the CDR3 is TGCGCCAGCAGCTTGGGGGAGGTGGGGGACACTGAAGCTTTCTTT.

V is TRBV13 and J is TRBJ2-3, with D maybe TRBD2 (6 bases). Germline V gives CDR1 PRHDT, CDR2 FYEKMQ (reference sequence). The CDR3 is 14 residues long. The V gene lost 5 bases and the J gene lost 1 base, with 10 bases spanning the gap. The CDR3 nucleotides read TGTGCCAGCAGCCGGGGGAGTCGCACAGATACGCAGTATTTT. This codes for CASSRGSRTDTQYF.

The chain employs TRBV13 and TRBJ2-3; D unresolved. V was trimmed by 6 bases and J by 2 bases, leaving 15 bases between them. CDR1 is PRHDT and CDR2 is FYEKMQ in the germline V gene (reference sequence). This CDR3 spans 15 amino acids. CDR3 in amino acids: CASSNYGETTDTQYF. The CDR3 DNA is TGTGCCAGCAGTAATTACGGCGAAACCACAGATACGCAGTATTTT. The variable domain in full, with the rest retrieved from reference TRBV13 and TRBJ2-3, is AAGVIQSPRHLIKEKRETATLKCYPIPRHDTVYWYQQGPGQDPQFLISFYEKMQSDKGSIPDRFSAQQFSDYHSELNMSSLELGDSALYFCASSNYGETTDTQYFGPGTRLTVL.